This TCR beta chain was sequenced for a study of T cells in Graves' hyperthyroidism and ophthalmopathy. Whole-study findings and limits: The model foresaw ophthalmopathy a median around 6.8 months prior to onset.

RNA transcripts were the template for amplifying TCR beta CDR3 regions. The TCR CDR3 was amplified in a first-round RT-PCR using the HTBI primer set. TCRdb passed the multiplex PCR reads through MiXCR, listing each CDR3 protein once. Of roughly 720,000 distinct CDR3 sequences in the sample, 17% are singletons; the top ten hold about 14%. Concerning this clonotype: Its target is not known.

Germline CDR1 reads LGHDT; CDR2 reads YNNKEL (reference sequence). The CDR3 extends over 17 amino acids. The V and J ends lost 4 bases and 3 bases, in that order; junction bases with no gene match: 11. Uncontrolled infections, other autoimmune diseases, pregnancy or lactation led to exclusion of patients. Sequences were obtained from blood. The rearrangement uses TRBV3-1 and TRBJ2-2; 7 positions match TRBD1. This TCR was recovered from a man between 50 and 59 years old with Graves' hyperthyroidism. In DNA, the CDR3 is TGTGCCAGCAGCCCATTCCCCGGTACAGGGGACACCGGGGAGCTGTTTTTT. Translated, it gives CASSPFPGTGDTGELFF.